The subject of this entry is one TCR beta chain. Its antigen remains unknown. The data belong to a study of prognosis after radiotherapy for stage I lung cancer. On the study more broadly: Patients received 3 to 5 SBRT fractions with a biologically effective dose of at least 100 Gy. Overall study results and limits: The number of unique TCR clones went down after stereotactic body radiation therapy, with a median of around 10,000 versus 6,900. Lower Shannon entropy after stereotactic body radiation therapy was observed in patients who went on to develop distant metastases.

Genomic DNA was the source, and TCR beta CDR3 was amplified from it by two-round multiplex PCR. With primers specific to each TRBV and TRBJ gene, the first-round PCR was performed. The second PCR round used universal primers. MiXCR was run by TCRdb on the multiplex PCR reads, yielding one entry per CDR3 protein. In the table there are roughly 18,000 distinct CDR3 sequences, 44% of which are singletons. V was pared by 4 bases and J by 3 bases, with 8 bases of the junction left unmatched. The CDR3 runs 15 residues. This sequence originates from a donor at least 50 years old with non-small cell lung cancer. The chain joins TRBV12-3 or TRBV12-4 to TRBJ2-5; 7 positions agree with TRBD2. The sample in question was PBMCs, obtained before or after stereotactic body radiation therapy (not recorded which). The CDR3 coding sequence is TGTGCCAGCAGTTCCTGGGGGGACTACAAAGAGACCCAGTACTTC. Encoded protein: CASSSWGDYKETQYF.